This T cell receptor (beta chain) was sequenced in a study of blood T cells in healthy people across ages. Per germline, CDR1 MDHEN and CDR2 SYDVKM. This CDR3 spans 13 amino acids. V was cut by 6 bases and J by 5 bases, with 13 bases left in between. With a J-beta primer mix and a sample-barcoded 5' primer, a second PCR ran roughly 6 to 11 cycles. TCRdb passed the 5' RACE reads through MiXCR, listing each CDR3 protein once. The sample includes around 1.5 million distinct CDR3 sequences, around 39% of them seen just once. Remarks on this clonotype: Its antigen remains unknown.

Whole-study results and caveats: Percentage of naive T cells showed a strong correlation with TCR beta diversity. CMV status of donors was not determined, possibly confounding expanded clonotype changes. Older individuals had lower TCR beta diversity per million T cells (the decline was roughly linear).

Every sample yielded at least 6.5 million isolated PBMCs. The rearrangement uses TRBV28 and TRBJ2-5, with a tentative D call TRBD2 (7 bases). The clonotype originates from a woman aged 18-30 years in good health. The sample comprised blood. The CDR3 sequence: CASRPQGGETQYF. The CDR3 DNA follows: TGTGCCAGCAGGCCACAGGGAGGGGAGACCCAGTACTTC.